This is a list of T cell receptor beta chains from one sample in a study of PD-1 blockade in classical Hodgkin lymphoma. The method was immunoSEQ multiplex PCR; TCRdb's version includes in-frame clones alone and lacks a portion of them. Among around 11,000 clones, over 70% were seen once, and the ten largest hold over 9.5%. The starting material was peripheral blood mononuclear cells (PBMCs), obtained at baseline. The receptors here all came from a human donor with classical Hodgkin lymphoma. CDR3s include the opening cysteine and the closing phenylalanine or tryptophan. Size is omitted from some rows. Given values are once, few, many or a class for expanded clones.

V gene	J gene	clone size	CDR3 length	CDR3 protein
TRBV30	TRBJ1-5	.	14	CAWQEGASNQPQHF
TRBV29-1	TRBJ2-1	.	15	CSVDGGAGGPNEQFF
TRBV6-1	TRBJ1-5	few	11	CASSGNQPQHF
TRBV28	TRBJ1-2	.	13	CASIGRVGYGYTF
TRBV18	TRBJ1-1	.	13	CASSPTPNTEAFF
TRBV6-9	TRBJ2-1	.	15	CASRPTSGSYNEQFF
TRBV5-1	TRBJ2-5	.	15	CASSQNAGRGETQYF
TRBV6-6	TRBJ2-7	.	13	CASSYSDGYEQYF
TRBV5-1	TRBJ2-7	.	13	CASSPTGRSEQYF
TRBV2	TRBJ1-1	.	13	CASSEEVVGADFF
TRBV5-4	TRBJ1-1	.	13	CASSLVMNTEAFF
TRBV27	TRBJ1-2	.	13	CASSFDRGFGYTF
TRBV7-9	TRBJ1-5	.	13	CASSLLSGQPQHF
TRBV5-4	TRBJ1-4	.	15	CASSFKRQGSEKLFF
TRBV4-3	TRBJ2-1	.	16	CASSQGRTSSYNEQFF
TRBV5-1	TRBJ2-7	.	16	CASSLQGRTAAYEQYF
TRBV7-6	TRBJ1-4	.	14	CASSMGQGNEKLFF
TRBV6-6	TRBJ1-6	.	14	CASSPQGSGSPLHF
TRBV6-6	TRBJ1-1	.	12	CASSQPGTEAFF
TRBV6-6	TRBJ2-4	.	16	CASSGSDFLAKNIQYF
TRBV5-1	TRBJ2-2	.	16	CASSLNAAPGTGELFF
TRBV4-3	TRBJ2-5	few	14	CASSQVDTPETQYF
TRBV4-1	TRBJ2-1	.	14	CASSPVPSYNEQFF
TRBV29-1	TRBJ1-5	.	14	CSVADREFGQPQHF
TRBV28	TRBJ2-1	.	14	CASSLDSIYNEQFF
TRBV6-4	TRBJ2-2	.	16	CASSDVGGANDGELFF
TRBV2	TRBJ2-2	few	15	CASSANGLASGELFF
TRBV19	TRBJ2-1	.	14	CASRATGGYNEQFF
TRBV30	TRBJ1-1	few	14	CAWSLGQGAAEAFF
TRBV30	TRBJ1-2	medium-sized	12	CAWTSDSGGYTF
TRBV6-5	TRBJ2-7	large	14	CASSVVVGDYEQYF
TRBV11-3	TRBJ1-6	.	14	CASSSTHRGTPLHF
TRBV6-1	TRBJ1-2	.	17	CASSAVPWGTANYGYTF
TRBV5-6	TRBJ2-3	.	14	CASSTTLRTDTQYF
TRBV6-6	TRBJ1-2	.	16	CASSSRDRGHGYGYTF
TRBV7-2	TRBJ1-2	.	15	CASSAPGASNYGYTF
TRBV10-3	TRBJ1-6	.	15	CAISLDRIWRSPLHF
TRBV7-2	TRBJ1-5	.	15	CASSPGTGMVQPQHF
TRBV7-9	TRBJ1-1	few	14	CASSSMGGSTEAFF